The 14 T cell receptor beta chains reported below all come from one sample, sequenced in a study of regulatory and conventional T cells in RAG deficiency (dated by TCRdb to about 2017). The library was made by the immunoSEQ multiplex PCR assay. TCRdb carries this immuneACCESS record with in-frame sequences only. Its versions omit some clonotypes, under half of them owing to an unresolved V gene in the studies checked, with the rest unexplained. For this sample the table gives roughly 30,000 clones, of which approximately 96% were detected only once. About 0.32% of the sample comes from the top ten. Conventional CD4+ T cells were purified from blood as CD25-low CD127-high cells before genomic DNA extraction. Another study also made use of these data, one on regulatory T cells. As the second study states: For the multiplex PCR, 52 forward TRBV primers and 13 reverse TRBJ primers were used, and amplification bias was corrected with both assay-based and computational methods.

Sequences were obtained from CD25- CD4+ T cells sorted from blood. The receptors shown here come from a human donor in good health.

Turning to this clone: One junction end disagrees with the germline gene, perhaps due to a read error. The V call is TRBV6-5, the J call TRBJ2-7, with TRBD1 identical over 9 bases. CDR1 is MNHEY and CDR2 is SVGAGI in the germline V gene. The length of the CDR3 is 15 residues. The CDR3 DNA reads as TGTGCCGGCAGGATGGGCGGACAGGGGACCTACGAGCAGTACTTC. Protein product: CAGRMGGQGTYEQYF.

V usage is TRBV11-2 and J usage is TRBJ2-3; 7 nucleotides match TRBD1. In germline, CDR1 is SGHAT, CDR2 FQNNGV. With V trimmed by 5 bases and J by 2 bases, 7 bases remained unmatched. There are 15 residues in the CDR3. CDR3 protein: CASSPSGQFTDTQYF. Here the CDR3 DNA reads TGTGCCAGCAGCCCCTCGGGACAGTTCACAGATACGCAGTATTTT.

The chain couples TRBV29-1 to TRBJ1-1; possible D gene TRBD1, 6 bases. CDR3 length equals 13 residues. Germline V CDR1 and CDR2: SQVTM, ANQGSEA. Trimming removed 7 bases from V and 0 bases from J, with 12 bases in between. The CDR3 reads CSAGTLVNTEAFF. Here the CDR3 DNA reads TGCAGCGCCGGGACATTAGTGAACACTGAAGCTTTCTTT.

CDR3 nucleotides: TGTGCCAGAAGCGGCGAACTAGCGGGGGGATGGAATGAGCAGTTCTTC. Translated, it gives CARSGELAGGWNEQFF. The chain has TRBV7-5 and TRBJ2-1; the table calls TRBD2, which could not be checked here. TRBV7-5 is tagged as a pseudogene. There are 16 residues in the CDR3.

This CDR3 is CASSSGAGGRETQYF. The CDR3 nucleotides read TGTGCCAGTAGTTCCGGGGCGGGAGGCCGAGAGACCCAGTACTTC. The V gene is TRBV19, the J gene TRBJ2-5; 8 nucleotides align to TRBD2. The length of the CDR3 is 15 residues. The ends lost 5 bases at V and 4 bases at J; junction bases unmatched: 9. Germline lookup yields CDR1 LNHDA and CDR2 SQIVND (reference sequence). The variable domain in full, with the rest retrieved from reference TRBV19 and TRBJ2-5, is DGGITQSPKYLFRKEGQNVTLSCEQNLNHDAMYWYRQDPGQGLRLIYYSQIVNDFQKGDIAEGYSVSREKKESFPLTVTSAQKNPTAFYLCASSSGAGGRETQYFGPGTRLLVL.

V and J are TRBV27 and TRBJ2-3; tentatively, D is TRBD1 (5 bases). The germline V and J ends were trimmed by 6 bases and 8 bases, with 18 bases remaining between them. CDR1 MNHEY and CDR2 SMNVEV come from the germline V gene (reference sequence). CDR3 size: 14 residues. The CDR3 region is CASRGFEGRGTQYF. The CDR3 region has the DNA TGTGCCAGCAGAGGGTTCGAAGGAAGGGGTACGCAGTATTTT.

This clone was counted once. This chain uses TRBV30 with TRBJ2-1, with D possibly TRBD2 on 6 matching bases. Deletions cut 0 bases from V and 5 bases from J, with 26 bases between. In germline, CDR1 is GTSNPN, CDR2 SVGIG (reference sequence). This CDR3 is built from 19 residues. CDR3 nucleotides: TGTGCCTGGAGTGTATCTTTGCTCTTAATGGTAGCTAGCGACAATGAGCAGTTCTTC. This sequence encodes CAWSVSLLLMVASDNEQFF.

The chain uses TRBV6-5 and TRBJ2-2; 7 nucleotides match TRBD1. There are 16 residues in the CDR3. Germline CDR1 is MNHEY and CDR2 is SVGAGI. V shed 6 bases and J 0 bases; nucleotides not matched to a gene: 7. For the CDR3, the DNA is TGTGCCAGCAGATACCCGGACAGGTCGAACACCGGGGAGCTGTTTTTT. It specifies CASRYPDRSNTGELFF.

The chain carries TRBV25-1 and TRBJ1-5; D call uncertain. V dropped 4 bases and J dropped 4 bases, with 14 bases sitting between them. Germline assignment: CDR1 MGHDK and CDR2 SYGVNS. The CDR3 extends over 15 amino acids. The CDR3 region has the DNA TGTGCCAGCAGTGCCCCGGGAGCCTTAAATCAGCCCCAGCATTTT. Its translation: CASSAPGALNQPQHF.

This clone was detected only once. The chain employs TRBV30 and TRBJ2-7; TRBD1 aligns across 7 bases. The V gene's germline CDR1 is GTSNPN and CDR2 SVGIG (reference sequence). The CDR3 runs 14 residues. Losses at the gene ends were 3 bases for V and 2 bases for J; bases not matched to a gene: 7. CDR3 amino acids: CAWRWDSQAYEQYF. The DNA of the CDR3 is TGTGCCTGGAGATGGGACAGTCAAGCCTACGAGCAGTACTTC.

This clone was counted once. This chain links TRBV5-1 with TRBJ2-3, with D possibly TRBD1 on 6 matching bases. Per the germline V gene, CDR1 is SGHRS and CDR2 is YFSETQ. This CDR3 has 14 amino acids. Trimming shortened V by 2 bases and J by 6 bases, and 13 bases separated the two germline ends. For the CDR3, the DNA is TGCGCCAGCAGCTTTGGGGGCCCCACGGATACGCAGTATTTT. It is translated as CASSFGGPTDTQYF.

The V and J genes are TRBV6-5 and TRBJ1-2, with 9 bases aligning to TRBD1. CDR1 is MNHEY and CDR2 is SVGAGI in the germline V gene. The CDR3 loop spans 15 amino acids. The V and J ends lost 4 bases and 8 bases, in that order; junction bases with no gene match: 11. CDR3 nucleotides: TGTGCCAGCAGTTTCAGACAGGGGGTTGGGCAAGGCTACACCTTC. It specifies CASSFRQGVGQGYTF.

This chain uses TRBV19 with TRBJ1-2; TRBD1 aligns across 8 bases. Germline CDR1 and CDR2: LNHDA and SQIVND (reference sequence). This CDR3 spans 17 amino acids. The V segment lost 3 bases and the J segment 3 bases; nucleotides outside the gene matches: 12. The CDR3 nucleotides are TGTGCCAGTAGTATGGCCCTTACCAGGGGGCGCGACTATGGCTACACCTTC. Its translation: CASSMALTRGRDYGYTF.

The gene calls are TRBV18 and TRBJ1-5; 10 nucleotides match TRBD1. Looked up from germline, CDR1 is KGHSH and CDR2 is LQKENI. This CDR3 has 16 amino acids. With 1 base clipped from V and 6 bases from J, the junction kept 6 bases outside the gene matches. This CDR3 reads CASSPLDRGVPQPQHF. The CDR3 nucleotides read TGTGCCAGCTCACCACTGGACAGGGGGGTGCCTCAGCCCCAGCATTTT.